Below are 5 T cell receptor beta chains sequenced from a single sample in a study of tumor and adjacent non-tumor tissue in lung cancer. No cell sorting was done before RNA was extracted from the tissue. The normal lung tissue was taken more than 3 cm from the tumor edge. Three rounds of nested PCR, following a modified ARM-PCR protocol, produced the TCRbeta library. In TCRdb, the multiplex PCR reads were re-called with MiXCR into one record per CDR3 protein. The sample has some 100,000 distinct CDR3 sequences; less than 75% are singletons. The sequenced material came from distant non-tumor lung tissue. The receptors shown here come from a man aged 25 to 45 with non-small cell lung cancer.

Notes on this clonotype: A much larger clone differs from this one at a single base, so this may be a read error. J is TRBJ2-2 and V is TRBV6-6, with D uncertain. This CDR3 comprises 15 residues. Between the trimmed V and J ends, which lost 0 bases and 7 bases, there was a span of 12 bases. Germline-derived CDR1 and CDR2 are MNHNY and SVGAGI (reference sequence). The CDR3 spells CASSYSKVVGGELFF. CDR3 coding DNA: TGTGCCAGCAGTTACTCGAAAGTGGTTGGCGGGGAGCTGTTTTTT.

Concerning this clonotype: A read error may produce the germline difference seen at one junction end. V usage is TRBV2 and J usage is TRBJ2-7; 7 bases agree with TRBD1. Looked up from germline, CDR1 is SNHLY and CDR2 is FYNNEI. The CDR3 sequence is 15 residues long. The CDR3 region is CARSDRTRTGGEQHF. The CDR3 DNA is TGTGCCAGGAGTGATCGTACCAGGACAGGTGGCGAGCAGCACTTC.

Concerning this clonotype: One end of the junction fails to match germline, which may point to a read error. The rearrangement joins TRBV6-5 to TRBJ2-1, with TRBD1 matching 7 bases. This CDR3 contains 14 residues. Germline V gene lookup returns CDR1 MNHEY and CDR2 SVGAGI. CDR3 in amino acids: CASSYWQGDNEQSF. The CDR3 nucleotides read TGTGCCAGCAGTTACTGGCAGGGGGACAATGAGCAGTCTTTC.

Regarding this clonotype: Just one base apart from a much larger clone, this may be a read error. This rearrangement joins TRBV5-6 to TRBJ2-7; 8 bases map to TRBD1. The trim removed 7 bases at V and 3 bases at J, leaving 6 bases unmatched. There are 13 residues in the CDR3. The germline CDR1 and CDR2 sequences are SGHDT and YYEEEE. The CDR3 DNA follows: TGTGCCAGCTCGGACAGGGCGATCTACGAGCAGTACTTC. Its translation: CASSDRAIYEQYF.

The CDR3 region is CASSLRQHNEQFF. CDR3 in DNA: TGTGCCAGCAGCCTGAGACAGCACAATGAGCAGTTCTTC. V usage is TRBV7-8 and J usage is TRBJ2-1; D possibly corresponds to TRBD1 (5 bases). V was pared by 5 bases and J by 5 bases, with 10 bases between. The CDR3 consists of 13 residues. CDR1 SGHVS and CDR2 FQNEAQ come from the germline V gene.